Shown below are 5 T cell receptor beta chains from a single sample sequenced in a study of identifying expanded T cells in peripheral blood. Produced via immunoSEQ multiplex PCR; TCRdb's table is partial and in-frame only. The data show tens of thousands of clones, 75% to 90% seen once. Sequenced material: blood. These receptor sequences come from a person aged 18 to 75 in good health.

CDR3 bases: TGTGCCAGCAGCTTGCGGGGGGAGGAGACCCAGTACTTC. Translated, it gives CASSLRGEETQYF. The rearrangement joins TRBV5-4 to TRBJ2-5; 7 nucleotides agree with TRBD2. The V and J ends lost 1 base and 5 bases, in that order; junction bases with no gene match: 2. The CDR3 contains 13 residues. In germline, CDR1 is SGHNT, CDR2 YYREEE (reference sequence). The full variable domain, its missing parts supplied by reference TRBV5-4 and TRBJ2-5, is ETGVTQSPTHLIKTRGQQVTLRCSSQSGHNTVSWYQQALGQGPQFIFQYYREEENGRGNFPPRFSGLQFPNYSSELNVNALELDDSALYLCASSLRGEETQYFGPGTRLLVL.

The chain is built from TRBV4-3 and TRBJ2-1; D is uncertain. This CDR3 is built from 16 residues. V was cut by 0 bases and J by 6 bases, with 15 bases left in between. Germline loops: CDR1 LGHNA, CDR2 YSLEER. CDR3 sequence: CASSQDEGKMGNEQFF. The CDR3 DNA is TGCGCCAGCAGCCAAGATGAAGGCAAAATGGGCAATGAGCAGTTCTTC.

The chain recombines TRBV18 with TRBJ2-2; 12 nucleotides agree with TRBD2. Germline V gives CDR1 KGHSH, CDR2 LQKENI. This CDR3 is built from 16 residues. The V gene end was trimmed by 4 bases and the J gene end by 6 bases; junction bases not matched to a gene: 6. The DNA of the CDR3 is TGTGCCAGCTCACAAGGACTAGCGGGAAGTGCCGGGGAGCTGTTTTTT. Protein: CASSQGLAGSAGELFF.

The chain joins TRBV28 to TRBJ2-7; 12 nucleotides match TRBD1. CDR1 is MDHEN and CDR2 is SYDVKM in the germline V gene. Trimming removed 6 bases from V and 5 bases from J; junction bases left unmatched: 11. The CDR3 spans 16 residues. In DNA, the CDR3 is TGTGCCAGCAGGGGACACGGGACAGGGGGCAAGAACGAGCAGTACTTC. Translating gives CASRGHGTGGKNEQYF.

The V gene is TRBV18, the J gene TRBJ1-2; D is unclear. V was pared by 6 bases and J by 1 base, with 9 bases between. The CDR3 is 13 residues long. The germline V gene encodes CDR1 KGHSH and CDR2 LQKENI. This chain's CDR3 is CASSLQNNYGYTF. The CDR3 nucleotides read TGTGCCAGCTCCCTCCAGAATAACTATGGCTACACCTTC.